This TCR beta chain was captured in a study of persistence of HIV-infected CD4 T cells. General study results and limits: Compared with CD3/CD28-stimulated cells, CMV- and Gag-responding cells showed lower TCRbeta richness. Antigen-responding cells were enriched for degenerate expanded CDR3beta sequences.

For this clone: Its antigen is unknown.

This CDR3 is 16 amino acids long. Trimming took 5 bases from V and 7 from J; bases not matched to a gene: 11. Germline V gene data show CDR1 as PRHDT and CDR2 as FYEKMQ (reference sequence). The libraries were made with immunoSEQ version 4 in survey mode. The assay was immunoSEQ multiplex PCR, and TCRdb's table has in-frame clones only and misses some. Seen here are over 35,000 clones, roughly 90% observed once, and the top ten hold 1.8%. Anti-CD3/anti-CD28 beads served as a nonspecific positive control stimulus. Sorting selected CD4+ T cells upregulating both CD40 ligand and CD69. Donors had undetectable plasma HIV-1 RNA, under 50 copies/mL, for 4+ years.

The specimen was CD4+ T cells sorted from PBMCs after approximately 19-hour stimulation, collected from a patient who received antiretroviral therapy. This receptor was identified in an adult man with HIV who was CMV-seropositive. The rearrangement links TRBV13 to TRBJ2-2; 9 nucleotides align to TRBD2. The CDR3 sequence is CASSPTAGGYGGELFF. The CDR3 DNA reads TGTGCCAGCAGCCCAACAGCGGGGGGTTATGGCGGGGAGCTGTTTTTT.